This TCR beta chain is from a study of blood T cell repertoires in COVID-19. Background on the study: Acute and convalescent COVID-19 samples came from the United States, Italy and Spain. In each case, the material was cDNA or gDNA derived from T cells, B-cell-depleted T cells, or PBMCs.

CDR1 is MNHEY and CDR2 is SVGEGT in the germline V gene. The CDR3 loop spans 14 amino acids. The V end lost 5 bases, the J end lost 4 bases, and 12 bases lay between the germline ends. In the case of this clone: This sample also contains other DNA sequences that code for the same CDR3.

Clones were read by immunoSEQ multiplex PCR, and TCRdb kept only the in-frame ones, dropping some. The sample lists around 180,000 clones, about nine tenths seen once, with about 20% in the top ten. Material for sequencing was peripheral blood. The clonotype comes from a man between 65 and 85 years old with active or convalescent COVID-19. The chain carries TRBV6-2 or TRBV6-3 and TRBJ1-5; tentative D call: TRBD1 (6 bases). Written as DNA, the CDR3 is TGTGCCAGCAGTCCAACAGGGAGTAATCAGCCCCAGCATTTT. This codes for CASSPTGSNQPQHF.